Following are 5 T cell receptor beta chains from one sample sequenced in a study of T cell responses to AZD1222 COVID-19 vaccine. Measured with immunoSEQ multiplex PCR; TCRdb has only the in-frame clones, and not every one. The repertoire includes roughly 130,000 clones, 92% of them detected once, and about 3% sits in the top ten. The material was peripheral blood, obtained on day 0 of AZD1222 vaccination. The origin of the receptors is an adult in good health.

This clone was picked up a small number of times. J is TRBJ1-2 and V is TRBV11-2; D is possibly TRBD1 (5 bases). V gave up 5 bases and J gave up 6 bases, with 13 bases separating them. Germline V gene lookup returns CDR1 SGHAT and CDR2 FQNNGV. CDR3 size: 13 residues. This CDR3 reads CASSPNRGNGYTF. Here the CDR3 DNA reads TGTGCCAGCAGCCCGAATCGGGGGAATGGCTACACCTTC. Full variable domain (rest looked up from reference TRBV11-2 and TRBJ1-2): EAGVAQSPRYKIIEKRQSVAFWCNPISGHATLYWYQQILGQGPKLLIQFQNNGVVDDSQLPKDRFSAERLKGVDSTLKIQPAKLEDSAVYLCASSPNRGNGYTFGSGTRLTVV.

The chain is built from TRBV5-1 and TRBJ1-2; weak D call: TRBD1 (6 bases). Trimming pared 1 base from V and 1 base from J, leaving 11 bases between. The length of the CDR3 is 15 residues. Germline assignment: CDR1 SGHRS and CDR2 YFSETQ. CDR3 region: CASSLSTGINYGYTF. The CDR3 coding sequence is TGCGCCAGCAGCTTGTCTACAGGGATTAACTATGGCTACACCTTC.

This clone was seen a handful of times. This rearrangement joins TRBV3-1 (or the pseudogene TRBV3-2) to TRBJ2-7; D tentatively fits TRBD1 or TRBD2 (5 bases each). CDR1 and CDR2 (germline): LGHDT, YNNKEL (reference sequence). CDR3 length: 16 amino acids. V was clipped by 0 bases and J by 3 bases, with 15 bases between them. CDR3 amino acids: CASSQEWDLSIYEQYF. In nucleotides, the CDR3 is TGTGCCAGCAGCCAAGAATGGGACCTTTCAATCTACGAGCAGTACTTC.

J is TRBJ1-2 and V is TRBV27; weak D call: TRBD1 (5 bases). This CDR3 is 14 amino acids long. Germline V gives CDR1 MNHEY, CDR2 SMNVEV (reference sequence). Trimming cost V 2 bases and J 4 bases, with 11 bases left between them. In nucleotides, the CDR3 is TGTGCCAGCAGTTTAAAACCCCAGGGCTATGGCTACACCTTC. Protein sequence: CASSLKPQGYGYTF.

J is TRBJ2-1 and V is TRBV20-1; no reliable D call. The CDR3 has 11 amino acids. Trimming pared 5 bases from V and 2 bases from J, leaving 4 bases between. Germline lookup yields CDR1 DFQATT and CDR2 SNEGSKA (reference sequence). CDR3: CSALTYNEQFF. The CDR3 region has the DNA TGCAGTGCTTTAACCTACAATGAGCAGTTCTTC.